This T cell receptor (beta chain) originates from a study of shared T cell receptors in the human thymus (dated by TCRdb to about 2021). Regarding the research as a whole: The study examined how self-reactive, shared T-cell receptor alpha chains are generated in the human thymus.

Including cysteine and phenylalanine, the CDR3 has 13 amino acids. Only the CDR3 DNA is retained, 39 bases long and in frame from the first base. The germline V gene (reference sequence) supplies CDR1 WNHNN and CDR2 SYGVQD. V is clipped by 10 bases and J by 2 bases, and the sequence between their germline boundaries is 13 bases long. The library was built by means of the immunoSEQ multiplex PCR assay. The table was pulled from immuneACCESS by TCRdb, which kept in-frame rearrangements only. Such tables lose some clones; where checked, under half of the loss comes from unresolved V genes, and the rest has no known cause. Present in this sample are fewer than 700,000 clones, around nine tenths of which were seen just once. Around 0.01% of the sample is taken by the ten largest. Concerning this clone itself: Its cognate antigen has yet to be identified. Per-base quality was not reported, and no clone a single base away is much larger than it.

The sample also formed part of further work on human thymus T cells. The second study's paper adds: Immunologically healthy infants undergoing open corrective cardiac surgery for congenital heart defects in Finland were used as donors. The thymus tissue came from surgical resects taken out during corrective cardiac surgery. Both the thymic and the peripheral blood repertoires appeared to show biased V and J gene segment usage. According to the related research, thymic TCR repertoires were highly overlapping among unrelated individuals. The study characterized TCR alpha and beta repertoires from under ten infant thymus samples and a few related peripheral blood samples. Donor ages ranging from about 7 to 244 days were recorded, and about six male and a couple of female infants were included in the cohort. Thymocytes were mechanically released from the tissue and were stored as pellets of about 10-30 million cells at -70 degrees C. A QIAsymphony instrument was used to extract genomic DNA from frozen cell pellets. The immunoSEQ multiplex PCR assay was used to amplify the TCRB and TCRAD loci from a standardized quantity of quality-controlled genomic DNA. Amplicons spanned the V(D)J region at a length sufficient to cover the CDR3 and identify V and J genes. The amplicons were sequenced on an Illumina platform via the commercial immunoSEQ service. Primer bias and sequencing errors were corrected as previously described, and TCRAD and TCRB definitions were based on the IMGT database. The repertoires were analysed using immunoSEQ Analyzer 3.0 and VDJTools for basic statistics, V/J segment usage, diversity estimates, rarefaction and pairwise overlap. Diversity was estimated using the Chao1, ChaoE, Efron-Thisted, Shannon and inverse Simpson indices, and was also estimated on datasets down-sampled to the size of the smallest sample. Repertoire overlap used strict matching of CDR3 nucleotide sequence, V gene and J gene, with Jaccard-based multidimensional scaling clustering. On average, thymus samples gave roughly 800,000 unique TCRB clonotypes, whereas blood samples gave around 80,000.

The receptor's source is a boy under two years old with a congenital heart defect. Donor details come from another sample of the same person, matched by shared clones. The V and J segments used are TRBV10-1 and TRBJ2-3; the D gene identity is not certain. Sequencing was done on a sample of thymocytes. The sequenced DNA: TGCGCCACTTCTTATGAGGACACAGATACGCAGTATTTT. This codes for CATSYEDTDTQYF.